The 14 T cell receptor beta chains reported below all come from one sample, sequenced in a study of blood T cells in healthy people across ages. Sample-barcoded 5' priming and a J-beta primer mix drove a second PCR of about 6 to 12 cycles. TCRdb analysed the 5' RACE reads with MiXCR anew, one entry per CDR3 protein. The data contain 750,000 to 950,000 distinct CDR3 sequences, about 26% of them singletons. These records were also assigned to another study, of T cells of mothers and their children.

The material sequenced was blood. All receptors derive from a boy younger than 18 in good health.

V usage is TRBV7-9 and J usage is TRBJ1-1, with D possibly TRBD1 on 6 matching bases. Trimming pared 5 bases from V and 4 bases from J, leaving 14 bases between. The CDR3 has 14 residues. In germline, CDR1 is SEHNR, CDR2 FQNEAQ (reference sequence). The CDR3 DNA reads as TGTGCCAGCAGCCCTCGGACAGAGGGCACTGAAGCTTTCTTT. Encoded protein: CASSPRTEGTEAFF.

The J gene is TRBJ1-1, the V gene TRBV20-1, with D unclear. The germline V and J ends were trimmed by 4 bases and 1 base, with 16 bases remaining between them. The CDR3 has 15 residues. Germline CDR1 DFQATT, CDR2 SNEGSKA (reference sequence). The DNA for the CDR3 is TGCAGTGCTAATCGGGGAGGAGCAGCGAACACTGAAGCTTTCTTT. Amino acid sequence: CSANRGGAANTEAFF.

The chain joins TRBV28 to TRBJ1-4; no clear D. Germline V gene lookup returns CDR1 MDHEN and CDR2 SYDVKM. Trimming cost V 3 bases and J 8 bases, with 13 bases left between them. CDR3 length: 14 residues. In nucleotides, the CDR3 is TGTGCCAGCAGTTTTTGGCAGAGGGAAGAAAAACTGTTTTTT. Its translation: CASSFWQREEKLFF. The whole variable domain, filled in from reference TRBV28 and TRBJ1-4, reads DVKVTQSSRYLVKRTGEKVFLECVQDMDHENMFWYRQDPGLGLRLIYFSYDVKMKEKGDIPEGYSVSREKKERFSLILESASTNQTSMYLCASSFWQREEKLFFGSGTQLSVL.

This clonotype has a handful of counts. V usage is TRBV10-1 and J usage is TRBJ2-1; 7 bases map to TRBD2. This CDR3 has 14 residues. With 6 bases clipped from V and 8 bases from J, the junction kept 10 bases outside the gene matches. Germline V gene sequence: CDR1 WNHNN, CDR2 SYGVQD (reference sequence). The DNA of the CDR3 is TGCGCCAGCAGCTTAAGCGGGGACGGCGATGAGCAGTTCTTC. Protein: CASSLSGDGDEQFF.

This clonotype was seen only a few times. V and J are TRBV27 and TRBJ1-1, with D tentatively TRBD1 (5 bases). Trimming cost V 5 bases and J 1 base, with 14 bases left between them. Germline V gene lookup returns CDR1 MNHEY and CDR2 SMNVEV (reference sequence). The CDR3 contains 15 residues. The CDR3 spells CASSAHGTANTEAFF. CDR3 in DNA: TGTGCCAGCAGTGCCCACGGGACGGCGAACACTGAAGCTTTCTTT.

This clonotype was picked up a small number of times. This chain links TRBV7-9 with TRBJ1-3, with 10 positions matching TRBD1. The germline gives CDR1 SEHNR, CDR2 FQNEAQ (reference sequence). The CDR3 spans 14 residues. The V segment lost 3 bases and the J segment 8 bases; nucleotides outside the gene matches: 4. CDR3 in amino acids: CASSFRDRGDTIYF. CDR3 DNA sequence: TGTGCCAGCAGCTTCCGGGACAGGGGAGACACCATATATTTT. Drawing the rest from reference TRBV7-9 and TRBJ1-3, the complete variable domain is DTGVSQNPRHKITKRGQNVTFRCDPISEHNRLYWYRQTLGQGPEFLTYFQNEAQLEKSRLLSDRFSAERPKGSFSTLEIQRTEQGDSAMYLCASSFRDRGDTIYFGEGSWLTVV.

V and J are TRBV7-3 and TRBJ2-3; TRBD2 aligns across 7 bases. Germline CDR1 SGHTA, CDR2 FQGTGA. V lost 5 bases and J lost 0; bases outside the gene matches: 5. The CDR3 is 15 amino acids. In nucleotides, the CDR3 is TGTGCCAGCAGCCTTGGGAGGGGTAGCACAGATACGCAGTATTTT. The encoded protein is CASSLGRGSTDTQYF.

This clonotype was seen a handful of times. This chain uses TRBV6-5 with TRBJ2-5; D unresolved. Germline V CDR1 and CDR2: MNHEY, SVGAGI. The CDR3 totals 15 residues. Trimming shortened V by 5 bases and J by 4 bases, and 17 bases separated the two germline ends. DNA of the CDR3: TGTGCCAGCAGTCCCATGCCAATCAAGGGAGAGACCCAGTACTTC. Protein product: CASSPMPIKGETQYF.

V gene TRBV4-1 combines with J gene TRBJ2-6, with 10 bases lining up with TRBD1. The ends lost 4 bases at V and 3 bases at J; junction bases unmatched: 6. The CDR3 has 17 residues. CDR1 is MGHRA and CDR2 is YSYEKL in the germline V gene. CDR3 protein: CASSLRDRGSGANVLTF. The CDR3 coding sequence is TGCGCCAGCAGCCTGCGGGACAGGGGAAGTGGGGCCAACGTCCTGACTTTC.

The genes are TRBV2 and TRBJ2-5, with a weak D call TRBD2 (6 bases). Germline V gene lookup returns CDR1 SNHLY and CDR2 FYNNEI. The CDR3 extends over 13 amino acids. The V gene lost 9 bases and the J gene lost 1 base, with 12 bases spanning the gap. The CDR3 DNA reads as TGTGCCAGTTACGGGGGACCCCAAGAGACCCAGTACTTC. Its translation: CASYGGPQETQYF.

The chain joins TRBV6-1 to TRBJ2-7; TRBD1 might be the D (6 bases). V dropped 7 bases and J dropped 1 base, with 14 bases sitting between them. The germline gives CDR1 MNHNS, CDR2 SASEGT. CDR3 length equals 14 residues. CDR3 DNA: TGTGCCAGCAAAGCATACAGGGAGTCCTACGAGCAGTACTTC. It is translated as CASKAYRESYEQYF.

The genes are TRBV7-9 and TRBJ1-1; D may be TRBD1 (6 bases). This CDR3 contains 17 residues. The germline V gene has CDR1 SEHNR and CDR2 FQNEAQ (reference sequence). V gave up 5 bases and J gave up 0 bases, with 19 bases separating them. CDR3 region: CASSPGGPTGLNTEAFF. In nucleotides, the CDR3 is TGTGCCAGCAGCCCGGGGGGGCCGACGGGATTGAACACTGAAGCTTTCTTT.

This rearrangement joins TRBV7-2 to TRBJ1-2; 8 bases map to TRBD1. CDR3 size: 11 residues. The J segment lost 13 bases and the V segment lost 5 bases, leaving 6 bases of the junction unmatched. CDR1 is SGHTA and CDR2 is FQGNSA in the germline V gene. The CDR3 DNA reads TGTGCCAGCAGCCCGGACAGGGCTGTCACCTTC. Its translation: CASSPDRAVTF.

The gene calls are TRBV5-1 and TRBJ2-3; 7 nucleotides align to TRBD2. The ends lost 6 bases at V and 8 bases at J; junction bases unmatched: 9. The CDR3 covers 13 residues. Germline lookup yields CDR1 SGHRS and CDR2 YFSETQ. CDR3 loop: CASTWAGEGTQYF. The CDR3 region has the DNA TGCGCCAGCACCTGGGCGGGGGAAGGTACGCAGTATTTT.